Below are 24 T cell receptor beta chains sequenced from a single sample in a study of cytomegalovirus exposure and HLA in healthy donors. PCR used 60 Vbeta primers and 13 Jbeta primers. TCRdb's copy holds only in-frame clones and misses some; the assay was immunoSEQ multiplex PCR. The sample lists roughly 120,000 clones, roughly 9.9% seen once, with roughly 3% in the top ten. The sample consisted of PBMCs. The source is a man between 25 and 39 years old in good health and CMV-seronegative.

The sample holds a few counts of this clone. The chain combines TRBV27 with TRBJ1-1; D is unclear. From germline, CDR1 is MNHEY and CDR2 SMNVEV (reference sequence). The length of the CDR3 is 13 residues. The V end was cut by 2 bases, the J end by 1 base, with 5 bases between. CDR3 sequence reads: CASSLTGNTEAFF. The CDR3 DNA reads TGTGCCAGCAGTTTAACGGGGAACACTGAAGCTTTCTTT.

Written as DNA, the CDR3 is TGTGCCAGCAGCCTCGACAGGGGAAACACCATATATTTT. This codes for CASSLDRGNTIYF. The chain joins TRBV7-8 to TRBJ1-3, with D tentatively TRBD1 (6 bases). This CDR3 has 13 amino acids. CDR1 and CDR2 (germline): SGHVS, FQNEAQ. V lost 5 bases to trimming and J lost 4 bases, with 9 bases between them.

The rearrangement joins TRBV30 to TRBJ2-3, with 7 bases aligning to TRBD2. V gave up 2 bases and J gave up 0 bases; unmatched junction bases: 8. Germline V gene data show CDR1 as GTSNPN and CDR2 as SVGIG (reference sequence). CDR3 length: 16 amino acids. CDR3 protein: CAWSPPGSGSTDTQYF. The CDR3 DNA follows: TGTGCCTGGAGTCCCCCTGGTAGCGGGAGCACAGATACGCAGTATTTT.

The genes are TRBV2 and TRBJ1-2, with D possibly matching TRBD1 (6 bases). CDR1 SNHLY and CDR2 FYNNEI come from the germline V gene. V was trimmed by 3 bases and J by 8 bases, leaving 10 bases between them. There are 12 residues in the CDR3. The CDR3 region has the DNA TGTGCCAGCAGTGATACAGGGTACGGCTACACCTTC. Amino acids: CASSDTGYGYTF.

This clone appeared a few times. The chain has TRBV28 and TRBJ2-3; D is perhaps TRBD2 (5 bases). The germline gives CDR1 MDHEN, CDR2 SYDVKM. Trimming pared 8 bases from V and 2 bases from J, leaving 20 bases between. The CDR3 runs to 16 residues. CDR3 bases: TGTGCCAGCCAAGCCCAACTAAGCGGCATCACAGATACGCAGTATTTT. It yields the protein CASQAQLSGITDTQYF.

This clone was observed a few times. This chain uses TRBV10-1 with TRBJ2-7; TRBD1 matches at 7 bases. Losses at the gene ends were 2 bases for V and 3 bases for J; bases not matched to a gene: 7. Germline lookup yields CDR1 WNHNN and CDR2 SYGVQD (reference sequence). The CDR3 sequence is 15 residues long. The CDR3 DNA is TGCGCCAGCAGTGAGGACGGGGCAGGGGGCTACGAGCAGTACTTC. Translation gives CASSEDGAGGYEQYF.

This clone was counted between two and nine times. This sequence joins TRBV27 and TRBJ1-1, with D possibly TRBD1 on 5 matching bases. The CDR3 is 15 residues long. The V gene's germline CDR1 is MNHEY and CDR2 SMNVEV (reference sequence). Trimming stripped 0 bases from V and 0 bases from J, with 8 bases between. The CDR3 DNA is TGTGCCAGCAGTTTATCCACAGGTATGAACACTGAAGCTTTCTTT. As protein: CASSLSTGMNTEAFF.

This clone was seen more than once but under ten times. The genes are TRBV11-3 and TRBJ2-3; possible D gene TRBD2, 6 bases. Germline-derived CDR1 and CDR2 are SGHNT and YENEEA. The CDR3 totals 17 residues. V lost 5 bases to trimming and J lost 0 bases, with 18 bases between them. The CDR3 sequence: CASSRGGVPTSTDTQYF. The CDR3 DNA is TGTGCCAGCAGCCGTGGAGGGGTACCTACTAGCACAGATACGCAGTATTTT.

The V and J genes are TRBV18 and TRBJ2-5; 8 nucleotides align to TRBD2. The CDR3 is made up of 14 amino acids. V was clipped by 1 base and J by 5 bases; unmatched bases: 3. Per the germline V gene, CDR1 is KGHSH and CDR2 is LQKENI. The CDR3 DNA sequence: TGTGCCAGCTCACCACGTGCGGGAGGTGAGACCCAGTACTTC. Translating it yields CASSPRAGGETQYF.

This clone has a handful of counts. The chain uses TRBV27 and TRBJ2-7, with 7 positions matching TRBD1. Trimming removed 10 bases from V and 2 bases from J; junction bases left unmatched: 11. The CDR3 is made up of 14 amino acids. Per germline, CDR1 MNHEY and CDR2 SMNVEV (reference sequence). CDR3 in amino acids: CATKTGTVPYEQYF. The CDR3 nucleotides read TGTGCCACCAAGACCGGGACAGTTCCCTACGAGCAGTACTTC.

This clone was recorded a few times. J is TRBJ2-1 and V is TRBV7-9; 8 positions agree with TRBD1. CDR3 size: 16 residues. V was clipped by 4 bases and J by 0 bases; unmatched bases: 5. Germline CDR1 SEHNR, CDR2 FQNEAQ (reference sequence). This chain's CDR3 is CASSSRTGSSYNEQFF. The CDR3 DNA is TGTGCCAGCAGCTCACGGACAGGGAGCTCCTACAATGAGCAGTTCTTC.

This clone was detected only a few times. V usage is TRBV7-2 and J usage is TRBJ2-1; 7 bases map to TRBD2. CDR1 SGHTA and CDR2 FQGNSA come from the germline V gene. After removal of 8 bases from V and 0 bases from J, the junction contained 7 bases not matched to a gene. This CDR3 comprises 15 residues. The CDR3 is CASSSGGSSYNEQFF. CDR3 nucleotides: TGTGCCAGCTCCTCCGGGGGGAGCTCCTACAATGAGCAGTTCTTC.

This clone was seen a few times. This chain links TRBV6-1 with TRBJ1-2; D ambiguous. The CDR3 is 14 residues long. Germline V gene sequence: CDR1 MNHNS, CDR2 SASEGT. Between the trimmed V and J ends, which lost 1 base and 6 bases, there was a span of 12 bases. The CDR3 sequence: CASSEGLFRDGYTF. CDR3 sequence (DNA): TGTGCCAGCAGTGAAGGGCTTTTTCGGGATGGCTACACCTTC.

The chain has TRBV5-1 and TRBJ1-5; TRBD1 is a possible D gene (5 bases). V lost 4 bases, J lost 1 base, and 12 bases lay in between. The CDR3 extends over 15 amino acids. The germline gives CDR1 SGHRS, CDR2 YFSETQ. DNA of the CDR3: TGCGCCAGCAGCACCGGTGGGGCCAGCAATCAGCCCCAGCATTTT. This sequence encodes CASSTGGASNQPQHF.

This clone showed up just a few times. J is TRBJ1-2 and V is TRBV4-1; 7 bases fit TRBD1. Trimming at V came to 0 bases and at J to 8 bases, leaving 15 bases not matched to a gene. Germline lookup yields CDR1 MGHRA and CDR2 YSYEKL. This CDR3 has 17 amino acids. DNA for the CDR3: TGCGCCAGCAGCCAAGAACACCGGGACAGTCAAAAGGGGGGCTACACCTTC. Translation gives CASSQEHRDSQKGGYTF.

The CDR3 is CASSLVPDNEQFF. CDR3 nucleotide sequence: TGTGCCAGCAGCTTAGTGCCGGACAATGAGCAGTTCTTC. The J gene is TRBJ2-1, the V gene TRBV7-9; D is undetermined. This CDR3 spans 13 amino acids. In germline, CDR1 is SEHNR, CDR2 FQNEAQ (reference sequence). V lost 1 base to trimming and J lost 5 bases, with 6 bases between them.

The chain employs TRBV9 and TRBJ2-6; D might be TRBD2 (5 bases). CDR3 length: 16 residues. CDR1 and CDR2 from the germline V gene are SGDLS and YYNGEE. V lost 0 bases and J lost 6, with 13 bases in between. The CDR3 sequence: CASSVAGRLEANVLTF. CDR3 sequence (DNA): TGTGCCAGCAGCGTAGCGGGGAGATTGGAGGCCAACGTCCTGACTTTC.

The chain carries TRBV7-6 and TRBJ1-5; no reliable D call. Germline V CDR1 and CDR2: SGHVS, FNYEAQ. The CDR3 is 14 residues long. The V and J ends lost 7 bases and 7 bases respectively, with 17 bases between them. DNA for the CDR3: TGTGCCAGCACCGTCGAGAGGGTGGACCAGCCCCAGCATTTT. Translation gives CASTVERVDQPQHF. The full variable domain, completed using reference TRBV7-6 and TRBJ1-5, is GAGVSQSPRYKVTKRGQDVALRCDPISGHVSLYWYRQALGQGPEFLTYFNYEAQQDKSGLPNDRFSAERPEGSISTLTIQRTEQRDSAMYRCASTVERVDQPQHFGDGTRLSIL.

This clone was found a few times. The chain has TRBV6-5 and TRBJ2-7; tentative D call: TRBD1 (6 bases). This CDR3 has 14 residues. The V and J ends lost 2 bases and 3 bases respectively, with 11 bases between them. CDR1 and CDR2 (germline): MNHEY, SVGAGI. CDR3 in amino acids: CASSYQQGVYEQYF. The CDR3 region has the DNA TGTGCCAGCAGTTACCAACAGGGTGTCTACGAGCAGTACTTC.

This clone appeared a few times. The rearrangement joins TRBV6-5 to TRBJ2-1; TRBD2 might be the D (6 bases). The CDR3 contains 11 residues. Germline CDR1 is MNHEY and CDR2 is SVGAGI. Trimming cost V 10 bases and J 9 bases, with 13 bases left between them. The CDR3 loop reads CATFGGTEQFF. DNA for the CDR3: TGTGCCACTTTTGGGGGGACTGAGCAGTTCTTC.

The chain has TRBV30 and TRBJ1-3; 8 nucleotides line up with TRBD1. Trimming at V came to 5 bases and at J to 4 bases, leaving 7 bases not matched to a gene. In germline, CDR1 is GTSNPN, CDR2 SVGIG (reference sequence). CDR3 length equals 14 residues. The CDR3 coding sequence is TGTGCCTGGGCACTCAGGGGGCTAGGAAACACCATATATTTT. Its translation: CAWALRGLGNTIYF.

The chain links TRBV7-8 to TRBJ2-1, with TRBD2 matching over 9 bases. The J segment lost 3 bases and the V segment lost 1 base, leaving 4 bases of the junction unmatched. Germline CDR1 is SGHVS and CDR2 is FQNEAQ. CDR3 length equals 16 residues. The CDR3 loop reads CASSLGLAVDYNEQFF. The CDR3 DNA reads as TGTGCCAGCAGCTTAGGACTAGCGGTAGACTACAATGAGCAGTTCTTC.

The chain couples TRBV10-2 to TRBJ1-1; 11 bases fit TRBD1. J lost 8 bases, V lost 5 bases, and 4 bases had no gene match. The CDR3 spans 13 residues. Germline loops: CDR1 WSHSY, CDR2 SAAADI. The CDR3 DNA sequence: TGCGCCAGCAGTCCCCGGGACAGGGGGGAAGCTTTCTTT. This codes for CASSPRDRGEAFF.

This clone was recorded a few times. The chain joins TRBV9 to TRBJ2-3; 8 nucleotides match TRBD1. The V and J ends lost 4 bases and 5 bases, in that order; junction bases with no gene match: 18. Germline V gene sequence: CDR1 SGDLS, CDR2 YYNGEE. This CDR3 comprises 18 residues. The CDR3 sequence: CASSFHYPGQGAGDTQYF. The CDR3 DNA sequence: TGTGCCAGCAGCTTCCACTACCCCGGGCAGGGGGCCGGAGATACGCAGTATTTT.